The 21 T cell receptor beta chains below were found in one sample sequenced in a study of CD8 T cells in Susac syndrome. RNA amounts of 0.5 to 1 ug underwent reverse transcription with random hexamers. TCRdb re-derived calls from the immunoSEQ multiplex PCR reads in MiXCR, one entry per CDR3 protein. The sample includes over 130,000 distinct CDR3 sequences, around 93% of them seen just once. The specimen was CD4+ T cells from PBMCs. These receptors originate from a human donor with Susac syndrome.

V usage is TRBV28 and J usage is TRBJ1-5, with a weak D call TRBD1 (5 bases). Germline CDR1 and CDR2: MDHEN and SYDVKM. The V end was cut by 5 bases, the J end by 7 bases, with 12 bases between. This CDR3 spans 13 amino acids. CDR3 in DNA: TGTGCCAGCAGTCAGGGCTTCGGGCAGCCCCAGCATTTT. Translating gives CASSQGFGQPQHF.

This clonotype was recorded only once. The chain employs TRBV4-1 and TRBJ1-1; D gene uncertain. Trimming cost V 1 base and J 6 bases, with 12 bases left between them. CDR3 length equals 14 residues. CDR1 MGHRA and CDR2 YSYEKL come from the germline V gene. The CDR3 spells CASSQVRDLPEAFF. The CDR3 coding sequence is TGCGCCAGCAGCCAAGTGCGGGATTTGCCTGAAGCTTTCTTT.

The genes are TRBV23-1 and TRBJ2-5; D unclear. TRBV23-1 qualifies as an ORF whose function is uncertain. The V end lost 2 bases, the J end lost 1 base, and 5 bases lay between the germline ends. The CDR3 sequence is 13 residues long. The CDR3 here is CASSQPSQETQYF. The DNA of the CDR3 is TGCGCCAGCAGTCAACCCAGCCAAGAGACCCAGTACTTC.

This chain uses TRBV2 with TRBJ2-2; D is unresolved. Germline loops: CDR1 SNHLY, CDR2 FYNNEI. Trimming removed 1 base from V and 6 bases from J, with 9 bases in between. The CDR3 contains 14 residues. CDR3 nucleotides: TGTGCCAGCAGTGAAGTGTACCTTCCCGGGGAGCTGTTTTTT. Protein: CASSEVYLPGELFF. Full variable domain (rest looked up from reference TRBV2 and TRBJ2-2): EPEVTQTPSHQVTQMGQEVILRCVPISNHLYFYWYRQILGQKVEFLVSFYNNEISEKSEIFDDQFSVERPDGSNFTLKIRSTKLEDSAMYFCASSEVYLPGELFFGEGSRLTVL.

V gene TRBV9 combines with J gene TRBJ2-4; 8 bases map to TRBD1. This CDR3 region has 18 residues. J gave up 8 bases and V 4 bases, and 20 bases lay outside the gene matches. Germline CDR1 SGDLS, CDR2 YYNGEE. For the CDR3, the DNA is TGTGCCAGCAGCCCCCGAGATTGGGCAGGGGGCGGTATGGACATTCAGTACTTC. It encodes CASSPRDWAGGGMDIQYF.

V gene TRBV4-2 combines with J gene TRBJ2-3, with D possibly being TRBD2 (6 bases). CDR1 is LGHNA, CDR2 YNFKEQ, per germline. The CDR3 totals 15 residues. The germline V and J ends were trimmed by 4 bases and 5 bases, with 16 bases remaining between them. The CDR3 DNA follows: TGTGCCAGCAGCCTCAACGGGGAGGTCCGAGATACGCAGTATTTT. It translates to CASSLNGEVRDTQYF.

This sequence joins TRBV30 and TRBJ1-5; 8 nucleotides match TRBD1. The germline V gene has CDR1 GTSNPN and CDR2 SVGIG (reference sequence). With V trimmed by 5 bases and J by 2 bases, 2 bases remained unmatched. The CDR3 extends over 13 amino acids. The CDR3 reads CAWAGQGNQPQHF. As DNA, the CDR3 is TGTGCCTGGGCGGGACAGGGCAATCAGCCCCAGCATTTT. Based on the CDR3 plus reference TRBV30 and TRBJ1-5, the full variable domain is SQTIHQWPATLVQPVGSPLSLECTVEGTSNPNLYWYRQAAGRGLQLLFYSVGIGQISSEVPQNLSASRPQDRQFILSSKKLLLSDSGFYLCAWAGQGNQPQHFGDGTRLSIL.

The chain links TRBV7-8 to TRBJ2-7; the match to TRBD1 covers 7 bases. CDR3 length: 13 amino acids. Germline assignment: CDR1 SGHVS and CDR2 FQNEAQ. The J segment lost 3 bases and the V segment lost 5 bases, leaving 4 bases of the junction unmatched. CDR3 coding DNA: TGTGCCAGCAGCAAAGACAGGGACTACGAGCAGTACTTC. Translating it yields CASSKDRDYEQYF.

V and J are TRBV4-2 and TRBJ2-1, with D possibly TRBD2 on 7 matching bases. The CDR3 is made up of 16 amino acids. V was shortened by 0 bases and J by 4 bases, with 13 bases between the two germline ends. The germline gives CDR1 LGHNA, CDR2 YNFKEQ. The DNA of the CDR3 is TGTGCCAGCAGCCAAGATGAGGGAGGGGGGTACAATGAGCAGTTCTTC. This gives the protein CASSQDEGGGYNEQFF.

This chain links TRBV28 with TRBJ1-2, with D unresolved. Germline loops: CDR1 MDHEN, CDR2 SYDVKM. Trimming shortened V by 5 bases and J by 8 bases, and 9 bases separated the two germline ends. CDR3 size: 11 residues. CDR3 amino acids: CASSLRRGYTF. The CDR3 DNA reads as TGTGCCAGCAGTCTCCGTCGAGGCTACACCTTC.

The genes are TRBV20-1 and TRBJ2-5; D perhaps matches TRBD2 (5 bases). CDR1 and CDR2 from the germline V gene are DFQATT and SNEGSKA (reference sequence). With 3 bases removed from V and 7 bases from J, the gap between germline ends came to 12 bases. The CDR3 has 12 residues. DNA for the CDR3: TGCAGTGCTAGCGGTACCGCGGGGACCCAGTACTTC. Its protein is CSASGTAGTQYF.

This chain links TRBV30 with TRBJ1-4, with no clear D. The germline gives CDR1 GTSNPN, CDR2 SVGIG (reference sequence). The CDR3 is made up of 11 amino acids. The germline V and J ends were trimmed by 1 base and 7 bases, with 4 bases remaining between them. The CDR3 protein is CAWSDSEKLFF. CDR3 DNA: TGTGCCTGGAGTGACAGTGAAAAACTGTTTTTT.

V gene TRBV27 combines with J gene TRBJ1-6; the D is unclear. The CDR3 length is 14 residues. Between the trimmed V and J ends, which lost 3 bases and 7 bases, there was a span of 10 bases. Germline loops: CDR1 MNHEY, CDR2 SMNVEV (reference sequence). The DNA of the CDR3 is TGTGCCAGCAGTTTCCGGTCGGAGAATTCACCCCTCCACTTT. It is translated as CASSFRSENSPLHF.

This chain uses TRBV29-1 with TRBJ2-3; no clear D. Trimming stripped 1 base from V and 4 bases from J, with 9 bases between. Germline V gene lookup returns CDR1 SQVTM and CDR2 ANQGSEA. This CDR3 spans 13 amino acids. This chain's CDR3 is CSVEALGADTQYF. DNA of the CDR3: TGCAGCGTTGAAGCCCTGGGCGCAGATACGCAGTATTTT.

This clonotype was counted a single time. The chain uses TRBV20-1 and TRBJ1-6, with D uncertain. The CDR3 covers 17 residues. CDR1 DFQATT and CDR2 SNEGSKA come from the germline V gene (reference sequence). The germline V and J ends were trimmed by 1 base and 0 bases, with 13 bases remaining between them. CDR3 bases: TGCAGTGCTAGAGTCAGTGGGATGTCCTCCTATAATTCACCCCTCCACTTT. As protein: CSARVSGMSSYNSPLHF.

This clonotype was seen a single time. The V gene is TRBV28, the J gene TRBJ2-7; 7 nucleotides agree with TRBD2. Germline V CDR1 and CDR2: MDHEN, SYDVKM. The V gene end was trimmed by 7 bases and the J gene end by 0 bases; junction bases not matched to a gene: 3. The CDR3 runs 13 residues. As DNA, the CDR3 is TGTGCCAGCATTCCGGGGGGCTCCTACGAGCAGTACTTC. Translating it yields CASIPGGSYEQYF.

This chain uses TRBV20-1 with TRBJ2-7; TRBD1 matches at 7 bases. CDR3 size: 13 residues. After removal of 3 bases from V and 0 bases from J, the junction contained 2 bases not matched to a gene. Germline V gene data show CDR1 as DFQATT and CDR2 as SNEGSKA (reference sequence). CDR3 region: CSASGDSSYEQYF. CDR3 DNA: TGCAGTGCTAGTGGGGACAGCTCCTACGAGCAGTACTTC.

The gene calls are TRBV4-1 and TRBJ2-7; TRBD2 agrees at 10 bases. J gave up 3 bases and V 1 base, and 3 bases lay outside the gene matches. This CDR3 contains 15 residues. Germline V gene lookup returns CDR1 MGHRA and CDR2 YSYEKL. As DNA, the CDR3 is TGCGCCAGCAGCCAAGCCCAGCGGGGGGGCTACGAGCAGTACTTC. Protein: CASSQAQRGGYEQYF.

This chain links TRBV5-4 with TRBJ2-5; 11 bases are shared with TRBD2. J gave up 2 bases and V 6 bases, and 3 bases lay outside the gene matches. Germline V gives CDR1 SGHNT, CDR2 YYREEE (reference sequence). This CDR3 has 14 amino acids. CDR3 protein: CASTLAGGQETQYF. The DNA for the CDR3 is TGTGCCAGCACCTTAGCGGGGGGGCAAGAGACCCAGTACTTC.

The rearrangement links TRBV12-3 or TRBV12-4 to TRBJ1-5; TRBD1 aligns across 9 bases. Trimming at V came to 6 bases and at J to 4 bases, leaving 7 bases not matched to a gene. There are 15 residues in the CDR3. The CDR3 coding sequence is TGTGCCAGCAGCTACCACAGGGGGCAAAATCAGCCCCAGCATTTT. This encodes CASSYHRGQNQPQHF.

This rearrangement joins TRBV5-6 to TRBJ1-1, with TRBD1 matching over 8 bases. The CDR3 length is 16 residues. V lost 8 bases and J lost 3; bases outside the gene matches: 15. Germline V CDR1 and CDR2: SGHDT, YYEEEE. The chain's CDR3 is CASTRGPQGVDTEAFF. The CDR3 region has the DNA TGTGCCAGTACCAGGGGGCCCCAAGGGGTGGACACTGAAGCTTTCTTT.